This TCR beta chain comes out of a study of blood T cells in healthy people across ages. Whole-study context: Through template switching, about one barcoded beta molecule was captured per two T cells, as measured in model experiments.

Every donor contributed approximately 10 milliliters of peripheral blood by blood draw. This clonotype was seen a handful of times. A second about 6 to 12 cycle PCR used barcoded and J-beta primers. Via MiXCR, TCRdb re-called the 5' RACE reads, giving one row per CDR3 protein. Counted here are under 800,000 distinct CDR3 sequences, approximately 39% occurring once; the ten biggest clones make up roughly 19%. This CDR3 has 17 amino acids. Trimming cost V 0 bases and J 2 bases, with 16 bases left between them. CDR1 and CDR2 from the germline V gene are MNHEY and SMNVEV (reference sequence). Sequenced input: blood. The clonotype originates from a woman aged 60-75 years in good health. The chain uses TRBV27 and TRBJ1-1; the D is unclear. The CDR3 DNA follows: TGTGCCAGCAGTTTATCGATCTCATTCACGGCCAACACTGAAGCTTTCTTT. It specifies CASSLSISFTANTEAFF.